This TCR beta chain was identified during a study of response to subunit inactivated influenza vaccine. Each CDR3 protein gets one entry after TCRdb re-called the RT-PCR reads with MiXCR. The profile covers about 650,000 distinct CDR3 sequences, with approximately 15% appearing a single time and roughly 7.6% taken by the ten largest. Germline V gene sequence: CDR1 ENHRY, CDR2 SYGVKD. The CDR3 totals 14 residues. Trimming cost V 7 bases and J 4 bases; bases outside gene matches: 8. The specimen was PBMCs from blood, collected roughly 15 days before vaccination. This chain links TRBV10-3 with TRBJ2-7; 9 bases are shared with TRBD1. The source is a man aged 50-59 years who received an inactivated influenza vaccine. The CDR3 region has the DNA TGTGCCATCATGAGCGAGACAGGGGGTTACGAGCAGTACTTC. This gives the protein CAIMSETGGYEQYF.